What follows describes a single T cell receptor beta chain. The data originate from a study of blood T cell repertoires in COVID-19. Looking at the study overall: In each case, the material was cDNA or gDNA derived from T cells, B-cell-depleted T cells, or PBMCs.

Libraries were prepared by immunoSEQ multiplex PCR; TCRdb keeps only in-frame clonotypes and omits some of them. The data show 52,000 or so clones, with 90% to 95% seen just once and more than 9.5% held by the top ten. V shed 4 bases, J shed 0 bases, and the junction held 13 bases outside the gene matches. Germline V gene sequence: CDR1 MNHEY, CDR2 SVGEGT. The CDR3 consists of 19 residues. V and J are TRBV6-2 or TRBV6-3 and TRBJ2-1; 9 nucleotides match TRBD2. This receptor was taken from a woman of 80 years or more with acute or convalescent COVID-19. Sequencing input: peripheral blood. CDR3 loop: CASSSGLAGFFSSYNEQFF. CDR3 nucleotides: TGTGCCAGCAGTTCGGGACTAGCAGGTTTCTTCAGCTCCTACAATGAGCAGTTCTTC.